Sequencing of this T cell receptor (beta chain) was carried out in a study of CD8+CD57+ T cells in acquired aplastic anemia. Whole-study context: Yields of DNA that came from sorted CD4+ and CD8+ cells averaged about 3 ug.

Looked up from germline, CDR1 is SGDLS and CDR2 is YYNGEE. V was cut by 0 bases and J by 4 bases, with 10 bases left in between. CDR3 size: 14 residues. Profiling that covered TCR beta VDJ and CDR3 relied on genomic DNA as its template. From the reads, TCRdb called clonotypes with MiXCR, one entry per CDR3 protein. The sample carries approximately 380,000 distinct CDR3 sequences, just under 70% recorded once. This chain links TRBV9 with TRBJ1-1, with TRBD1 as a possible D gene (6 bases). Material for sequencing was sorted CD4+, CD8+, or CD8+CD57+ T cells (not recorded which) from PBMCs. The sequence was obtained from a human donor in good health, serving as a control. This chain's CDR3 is CASSVGGLGTEAFF. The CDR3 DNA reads TGTGCCAGCAGCGTAGGGGGGCTTGGCACTGAAGCTTTCTTT.